This T cell receptor beta chain was recovered during a study of cytomegalovirus exposure and HLA in healthy donors. Notes on this clone: Its antigen is currently unknown.

CDR3 size: 15 residues. Germline assignment: CDR1 SGHRS and CDR2 YFSETQ. V shed 2 bases, J shed 2 bases, and the junction held 3 bases outside the gene matches. The PCR was carried out with 60 Vbeta primers and 13 Jbeta primers. Assay: immunoSEQ multiplex PCR; the TCRdb copy retains only in-frame clones and omits some. The sample holds about 180,000 clones; around 73% are singletons and the top ten take over 2%. The study's findings and limits: According to reports, the classifier identified cytomegalovirus status with high specificity and sensitivity.

What was sequenced was PBMCs. The V call is TRBV5-1, the J call TRBJ2-3; TRBD2 matches 9 bases. This clonotype was obtained from a man aged 60 to 69 in good health and CMV-seronegative. The CDR3 sequence: CASSLAGGPTDTQYF. CDR3 DNA: TGCGCCAGCAGCTTAGCGGGGGGACCCACAGATACGCAGTATTTT.